These 14 T cell receptor beta chains were sequenced from one sample in a study of blood T cell repertoires in COVID-19. Assay used: immunoSEQ multiplex PCR; TCRdb lists only in-frame clones, some missing. Seen here are 250,000 to 300,000 clones, roughly 89% observed once, and the top ten hold 2% to 2.5%. The sample taken for sequencing was peripheral blood. These TCRs come from an older woman with COVID-19, enrolled during active disease.

The chain links TRBV4-2 to TRBJ2-1; TRBD2 aligns across 12 bases. Per germline, CDR1 LGHNA and CDR2 YNFKEQ. This CDR3 is 16 amino acids long. V trimming: 1 base; J trimming: 4 bases; junction bases outside the gene matches: 2. The DNA for the CDR3 is TGTGCCAGCAGCCAAGGGACTAGCGGGGATTACAATGAGCAGTTCTTC. Protein product: CASSQGTSGDYNEQFF.

This chain uses TRBV7-2 with TRBJ2-1; no firm D call. V was clipped by 5 bases and J by 10 bases, with 6 bases between them. CDR1 and CDR2 from the germline V gene are SGHTA and FQGNSA. The CDR3 runs 10 residues. CDR3 nucleotides: TGTGCCAGCAGCCAAATCGAGCAGTTCTTC. Translating it yields CASSQIEQFF.

The V call is TRBV3-1 (or the pseudogene TRBV3-2), the J call TRBJ1-4; D gene uncertain. V lost 2 bases and J lost 7, with 17 bases in between. The CDR3 runs to 16 residues. Looked up from germline, CDR1 is LGHDT and CDR2 is YNNKEL (reference sequence). The CDR3 coding sequence is TGTGCCAGCAGCCAAAGTGGGAGGAGGCGGACTGAAAAACTGTTTTTT. It specifies CASSQSGRRRTEKLFF.

The chain employs TRBV7-9 and TRBJ1-1; possible D gene TRBD1, 6 bases. V was cut by 3 bases and J by 1 base, with 15 bases left in between. The CDR3 extends over 16 amino acids. Germline V gene lookup returns CDR1 SEHNR and CDR2 FQNEAQ (reference sequence). CDR3 sequence (DNA): TGTGCCAGCAGCTTTGGGGGCACGAGGGGGAACACTGAAGCTTTCTTT. Encoded protein: CASSFGGTRGNTEAFF.

The chain uses TRBV10-3 and TRBJ1-2; D not certain. Germline lookup yields CDR1 ENHRY and CDR2 SYGVKD. With 8 bases removed from V and 1 base from J, the gap between germline ends came to 11 bases. This CDR3 spans 13 amino acids. DNA of the CDR3: TGTGCCATCGATGCCGGTATTAACTATGGCTACACCTTC. It is translated as CAIDAGINYGYTF.

This chain uses TRBV11-3 with TRBJ2-3, with D unresolved. Looked up from germline, CDR1 is SGHNT and CDR2 is YENEEA. This CDR3 contains 14 residues. Trimming pared 1 base from V and 7 bases from J, leaving 12 bases between. This CDR3 reads CASSLGPGSNTQYF. The CDR3 DNA is TGTGCCAGCAGCTTAGGGCCGGGTTCAAATACGCAGTATTTT.

V is TRBV27 and J is TRBJ2-5; 9 nucleotides line up with TRBD1. The V and J ends lost 2 bases and 2 bases, in that order; junction bases with no gene match: 9. The germline CDR1 and CDR2 sequences are MNHEY and SMNVEV (reference sequence). This CDR3 spans 17 amino acids. This chain's CDR3 is CASSLMFSGTGQETQYF. CDR3 in DNA: TGTGCCAGCAGTTTAATGTTTTCAGGGACAGGGCAAGAGACCCAGTACTTC.

This clone was seen once. In nucleotides, the CDR3 is TGTGCCACCAGTGATTTGTACCGGGACAGGGGGTTTTTGTTTGGAAACACCATATATTTT. As protein: CATSDLYRDRGFLFGNTIYF. The rearrangement uses TRBV24-1 and TRBJ1-3, with 11 bases identical to TRBD1. The germline V gene has CDR1 KGHDR and CDR2 SFDVKD. V shed 0 bases and J 3 bases; nucleotides not matched to a gene: 12. The CDR3 is 20 residues long.

This CDR3 is CASSQESRSTEAFF. The CDR3 DNA reads as TGTGCCAGCAGCCAAGAGAGTCGGAGTACTGAAGCTTTCTTT. This chain uses TRBV3-1 (or the pseudogene TRBV3-2) with TRBJ1-1, with D unresolved. The CDR3 contains 14 residues. V gave up 0 bases and J gave up 5 bases, with 10 bases separating them. Germline V gives CDR1 LGHDT, CDR2 YNNKEL (reference sequence).

The rearrangement joins TRBV4-1 to TRBJ2-1; D might be TRBD2 (5 bases). The CDR3 loop spans 16 amino acids. In germline, CDR1 is MGHRA, CDR2 YSYEKL. V lost 2 bases to trimming and J lost 4 bases, with 15 bases between them. The CDR3: CASSQKRATGYNEQFF. In nucleotides, the CDR3 is TGCGCCAGCAGCCAAAAGAGGGCTACGGGATACAATGAGCAGTTCTTC.

The chain is built from TRBV2 and TRBJ1-5, with D possibly TRBD1 on 6 matching bases. The V end lost 8 bases, the J end lost 1 base, and 12 bases lay between the germline ends. This CDR3 is built from 14 residues. Germline values: CDR1 SNHLY, CDR2 FYNNEI. CDR3 sequence reads: CASVGQFSNQPQHF. As DNA, the CDR3 is TGTGCCAGCGTTGGACAGTTCAGCAATCAGCCCCAGCATTTT. Combining the CDR3 with reference TRBV2 and TRBJ1-5 gives the whole variable domain EPEVTQTPSHQVTQMGQEVILRCVPISNHLYFYWYRQILGQKVEFLVSFYNNEISEKSEIFDDQFSVERPDGSNFTLKIRSTKLEDSAMYFCASVGQFSNQPQHFGDGTRLSIL.

The genes are TRBV6-4 and TRBJ1-1; D might be TRBD1 (6 bases). Germline values: CDR1 MRHNA, CDR2 SNTAGT. V lost 6 bases and J lost 1, with 9 bases in between. The CDR3 spans 13 residues. The CDR3 DNA follows: TGTGCCAGCAGCGAACAGGGGAACACTGAAGCTTTCTTT. It translates to CASSEQGNTEAFF.

The V and J genes are TRBV6-5 and TRBJ1-3; 8 positions match TRBD1. V shed 5 bases and J 8 bases; nucleotides not matched to a gene: 11. Germline loops: CDR1 MNHEY, CDR2 SVGAGI. The CDR3 length is 15 residues. The CDR3 DNA sequence: TGTGCCAGCAGTATTAACCGACAGGGGAAGGACACCATATATTTT. Translation: CASSINRQGKDTIYF.

The chain carries TRBV19 and TRBJ1-6; tentatively, D is TRBD1 (5 bases). V was clipped by 1 base and J by 4 bases, with 8 bases between them. The CDR3 is 15 residues long. Germline V gives CDR1 LNHDA, CDR2 SQIVND (reference sequence). DNA for the CDR3: TGTGCCAGTAGTATAGGACAGAATTATAATTCACCCCTCCACTTT. Translation: CASSIGQNYNSPLHF. Filled out from reference TRBV19 and TRBJ1-6, the complete variable domain reads DGGITQSPKYLFRKEGQNVTLSCEQNLNHDAMYWYRQDPGQGLRLIYYSQIVNDFQKGDIAEGYSVSREKKESFPLTVTSAQKNPTAFYLCASSIGQNYNSPLHFGNGTRLTVT.